This is a list of T cell receptor beta chains from one sample in a study of CD8+CD57+ T cells in acquired aplastic anemia. TCRdb reprocessed the reads with MiXCR, giving one entry per CDR3 protein. Among hundreds of thousands of distinct CDR3 sequences listed, 25% to 40% were seen once. Sequences were obtained from sorted CD4+, CD8+, or CD8+CD57+ T cells (not recorded which) from PBMCs. The receptor source for this set is a human donor with aplastic anemia. Each CDR3 is given with its conserved first and last residue. Fields, in order: V gene, J gene, clone size, D gene, CDR3 protein, CDR3 DNA. D genes are given only for firm matches. Expanded clones get a size class; other rows say once, few or many, or leave the size out.

v_gene: TRBV7-9; j_gene: TRBJ1-5; abundance: many; d_gene: NA; CDR3aa: CASTRGGEDQPQHF; CDR3nt: TGTGCCAGCACCAGAGGCGGGGAGGACCAGCCCCAGCATTTT
v_gene: TRBV19; j_gene: TRBJ1-1; abundance: few; d_gene: TRBD1; CDR3aa: CATAVLPGQSTEAFF; CDR3nt: TGTGCCACCGCGGTTTTACCGGGACAGAGCACTGAAGCTTTCTTT
v_gene: TRBV2; j_gene: TRBJ2-2; abundance: NA; d_gene: NA; CDR3aa: CASSQEDTGELFF; CDR3nt: TGTGCCAGCAGTCAGGAGGACACCGGGGAGCTGTTTTTT
v_gene: TRBV7-9; j_gene: TRBJ1-3; abundance: few; d_gene: NA; CDR3aa: CASSRPGGPVAGNTIYF; CDR3nt: TGTGCCAGCAGCCGCCCGGGCGGGCCTGTGGCTGGAAACACCATATATTTT
v_gene: TRBV24-1; j_gene: TRBJ1-4; abundance: many; d_gene: TRBD1; CDR3aa: CATSDPGTGVEKLFF; CDR3nt: TGTGCCACCAGTGACCCCGGGACAGGGGTCGAAAAACTGTTTTTT
v_gene: TRBV6-5; j_gene: TRBJ2-5; abundance: few; d_gene: NA; CDR3aa: CASSNGGTQYF; CDR3nt: TGTGCCAGCTCCAACGGGGGGACCCAGTACTTC
v_gene: TRBV20-1; j_gene: TRBJ1-6; abundance: many; d_gene: TRBD1; CDR3aa: CSARVADRADNSPLHF; CDR3nt: TGCAGTGCTAGAGTCGCGGACAGGGCGGATAATTCACCCCTCCACTTT
v_gene: TRBV19; j_gene: TRBJ2-3; abundance: NA; d_gene: NA; CDR3aa: CASTPAGGLYNTDTQYF; CDR3nt: TGTGCCAGTACCCCAGCAGGGGGACTATACAACACAGATACGCAGTATTTT
v_gene: TRBV19; j_gene: TRBJ1-2; abundance: NA; d_gene: NA; CDR3aa: CASRFQGKTNYGYTF; CDR3nt: TGTGCCAGTAGATTCCAGGGGAAAACCAACTATGGCTACACCTTC
v_gene: TRBV12-3/TRBV12-4; j_gene: TRBJ1-4; abundance: few; d_gene: NA; CDR3aa: CASRSGVGTNEKLFF; CDR3nt: TGTGCCAGCAGGTCCGGGGTGGGCACTAATGAAAAACTGTTTTTT